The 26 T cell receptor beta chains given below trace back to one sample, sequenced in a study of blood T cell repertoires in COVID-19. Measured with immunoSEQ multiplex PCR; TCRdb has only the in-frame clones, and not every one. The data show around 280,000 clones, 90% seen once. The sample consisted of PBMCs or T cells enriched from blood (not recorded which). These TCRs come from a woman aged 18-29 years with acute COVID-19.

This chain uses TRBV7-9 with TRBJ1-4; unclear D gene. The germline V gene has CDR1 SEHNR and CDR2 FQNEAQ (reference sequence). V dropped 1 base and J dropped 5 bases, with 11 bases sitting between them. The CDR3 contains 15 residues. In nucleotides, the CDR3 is TGTGCCAGCAGCTTAGACAGTAACGCGAATGAAAAACTGTTTTTT. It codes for CASSLDSNANEKLFF.

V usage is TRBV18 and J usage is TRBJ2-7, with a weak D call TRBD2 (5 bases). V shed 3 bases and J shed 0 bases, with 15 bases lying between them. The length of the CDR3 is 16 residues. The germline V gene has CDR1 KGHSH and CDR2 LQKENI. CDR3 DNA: TGTGCCAGCTCACCGAAACTAGAAACGAGCTCCTACGAGCAGTACTTC. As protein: CASSPKLETSSYEQYF.

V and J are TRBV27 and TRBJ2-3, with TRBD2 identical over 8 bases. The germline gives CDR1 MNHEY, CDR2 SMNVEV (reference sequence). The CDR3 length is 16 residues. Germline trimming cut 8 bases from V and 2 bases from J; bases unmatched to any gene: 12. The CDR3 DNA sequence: TGTGCCAGCGGCATTTTTGCGGGAGGCCTCACAGATACGCAGTATTTT. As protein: CASGIFAGGLTDTQYF.

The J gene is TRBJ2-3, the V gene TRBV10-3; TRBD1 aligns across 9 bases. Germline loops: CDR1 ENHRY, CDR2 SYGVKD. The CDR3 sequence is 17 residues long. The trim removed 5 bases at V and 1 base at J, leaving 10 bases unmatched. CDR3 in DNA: TGTGCCATCAGTAAAACAGGGGGCGGAGTAGGCACAGATACGCAGTATTTT. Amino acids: CAISKTGGGVGTDTQYF.

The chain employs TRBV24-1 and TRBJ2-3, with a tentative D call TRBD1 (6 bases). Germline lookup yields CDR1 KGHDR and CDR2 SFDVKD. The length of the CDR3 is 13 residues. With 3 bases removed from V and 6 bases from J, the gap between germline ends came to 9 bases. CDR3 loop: CATSDPQGDTQYF. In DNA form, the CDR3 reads TGTGCCACCAGTGATCCGCAGGGGGATACGCAGTATTTT.

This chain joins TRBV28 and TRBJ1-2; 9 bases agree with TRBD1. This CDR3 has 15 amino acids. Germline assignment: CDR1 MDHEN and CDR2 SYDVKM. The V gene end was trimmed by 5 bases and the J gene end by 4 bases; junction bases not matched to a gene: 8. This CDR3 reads CASSPRDREIYGYTF. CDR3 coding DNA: TGTGCCAGCAGTCCCCGGGACAGGGAAATCTATGGCTACACCTTC.

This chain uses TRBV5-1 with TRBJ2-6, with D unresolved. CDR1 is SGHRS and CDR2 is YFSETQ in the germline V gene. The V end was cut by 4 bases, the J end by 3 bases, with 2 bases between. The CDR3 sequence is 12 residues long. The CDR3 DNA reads TGCGCCAGCAGCCTTGGGGCCAACGTCCTGACTTTC. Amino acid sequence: CASSLGANVLTF.

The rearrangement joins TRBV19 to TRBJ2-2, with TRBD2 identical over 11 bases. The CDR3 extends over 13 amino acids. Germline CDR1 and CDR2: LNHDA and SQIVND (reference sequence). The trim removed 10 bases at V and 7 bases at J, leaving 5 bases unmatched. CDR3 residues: CATQTSGDGELFF. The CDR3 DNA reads TGTGCCACCCAGACTAGCGGGGACGGGGAGCTGTTTTTT.

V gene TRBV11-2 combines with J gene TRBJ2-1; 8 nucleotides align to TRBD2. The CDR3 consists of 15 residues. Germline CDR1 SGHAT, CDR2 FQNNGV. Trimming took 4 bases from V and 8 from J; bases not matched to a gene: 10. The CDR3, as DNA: TGTGCCAGCAGCTCTTTTAGCGGGGCCGGAGATGAGCAGTTCTTC. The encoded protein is CASSSFSGAGDEQFF.

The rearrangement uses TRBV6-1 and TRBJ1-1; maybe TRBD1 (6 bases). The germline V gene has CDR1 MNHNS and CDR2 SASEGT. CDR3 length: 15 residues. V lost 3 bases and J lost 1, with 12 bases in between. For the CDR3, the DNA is TGTGCCAGCAGTGATCCCAGGGGAAAGAACACTGAAGCTTTCTTT. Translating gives CASSDPRGKNTEAFF.

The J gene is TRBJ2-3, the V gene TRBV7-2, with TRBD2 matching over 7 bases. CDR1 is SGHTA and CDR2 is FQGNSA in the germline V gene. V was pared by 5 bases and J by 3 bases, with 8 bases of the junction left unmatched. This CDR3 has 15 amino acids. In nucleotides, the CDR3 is TGTGCCAGCAGCATTAGCGGGCCCGGGACAGATACGCAGTATTTT. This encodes CASSISGPGTDTQYF.

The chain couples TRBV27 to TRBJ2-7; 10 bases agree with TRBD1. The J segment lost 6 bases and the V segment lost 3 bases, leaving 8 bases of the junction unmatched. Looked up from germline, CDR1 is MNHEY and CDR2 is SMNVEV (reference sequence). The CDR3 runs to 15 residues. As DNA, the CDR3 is TGTGCCAGCAGTTTTCCCGGGACAGGGGCCGGCGAGCAGTACTTC. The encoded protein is CASSFPGTGAGEQYF.

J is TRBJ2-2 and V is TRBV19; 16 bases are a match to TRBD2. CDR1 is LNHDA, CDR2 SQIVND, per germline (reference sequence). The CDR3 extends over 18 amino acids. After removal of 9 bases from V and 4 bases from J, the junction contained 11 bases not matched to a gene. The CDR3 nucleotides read TGTGCCAGCCGAGGGACTAGCGGGAGGGCCTCGGTCACCGGGGAGCTGTTTTTT. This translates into CASRGTSGRASVTGELFF.

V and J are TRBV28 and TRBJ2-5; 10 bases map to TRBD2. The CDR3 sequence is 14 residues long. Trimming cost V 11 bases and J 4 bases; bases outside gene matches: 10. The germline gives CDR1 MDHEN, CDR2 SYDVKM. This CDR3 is CAGGRAGGRETQYF. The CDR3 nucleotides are TGTGCCGGGGGGCGAGCGGGAGGGCGAGAGACCCAGTACTTC.

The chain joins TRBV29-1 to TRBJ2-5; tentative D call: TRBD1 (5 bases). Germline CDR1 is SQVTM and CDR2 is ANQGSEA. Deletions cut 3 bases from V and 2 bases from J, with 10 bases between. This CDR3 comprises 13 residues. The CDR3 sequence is CSVEQGIQETQYF. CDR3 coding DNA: TGCAGCGTTGAGCAGGGTATTCAAGAGACCCAGTACTTC.

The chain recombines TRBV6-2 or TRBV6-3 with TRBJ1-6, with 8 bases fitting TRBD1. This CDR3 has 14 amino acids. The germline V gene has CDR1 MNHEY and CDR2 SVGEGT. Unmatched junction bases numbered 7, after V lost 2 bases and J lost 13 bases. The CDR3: CASSYRQGPGPLHF. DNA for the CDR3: TGTGCCAGCAGTTACAGACAGGGGCCTGGGCCCCTCCACTTT.

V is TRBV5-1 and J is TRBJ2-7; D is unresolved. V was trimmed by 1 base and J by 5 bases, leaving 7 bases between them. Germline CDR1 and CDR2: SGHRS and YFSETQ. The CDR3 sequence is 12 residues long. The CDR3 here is CASSLTENEQYF. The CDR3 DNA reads TGCGCCAGCAGCTTGACAGAGAACGAGCAGTACTTC.

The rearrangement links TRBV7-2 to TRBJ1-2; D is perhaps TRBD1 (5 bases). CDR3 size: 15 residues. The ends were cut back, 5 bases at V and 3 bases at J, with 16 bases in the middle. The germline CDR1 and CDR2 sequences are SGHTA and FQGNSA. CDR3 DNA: TGTGCCAGCAGCCCGGCCGGGAGGACATACTATGGCTACACCTTC. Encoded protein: CASSPAGRTYYGYTF. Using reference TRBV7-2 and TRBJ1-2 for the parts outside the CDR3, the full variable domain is GAGVSQSPSNKVTEKGKDVELRCDPISGHTALYWYRQSLGQGLEFLIYFQGNSAPDKSGLPSDRFSAERTGGSVSTLTIQRTQQEDSAVYLCASSPAGRTYYGYTFGSGTRLTVV.

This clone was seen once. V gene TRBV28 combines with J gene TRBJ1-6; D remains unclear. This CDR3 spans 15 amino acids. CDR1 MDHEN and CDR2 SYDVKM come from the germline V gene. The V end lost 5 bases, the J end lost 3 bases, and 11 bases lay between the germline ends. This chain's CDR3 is CASSPSGIYNSPLHF. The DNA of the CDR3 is TGTGCCAGCAGTCCCTCGGGGATCTATAATTCACCCCTCCACTTT.

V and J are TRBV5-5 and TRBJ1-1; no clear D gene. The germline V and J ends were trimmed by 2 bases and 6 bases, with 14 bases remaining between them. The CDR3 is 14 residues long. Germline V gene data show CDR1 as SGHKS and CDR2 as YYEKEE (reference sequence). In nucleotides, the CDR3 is TGTGCCAGCAGCTTTCTGGCAGGTATACCTGAAGCTTTCTTT. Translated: CASSFLAGIPEAFF.

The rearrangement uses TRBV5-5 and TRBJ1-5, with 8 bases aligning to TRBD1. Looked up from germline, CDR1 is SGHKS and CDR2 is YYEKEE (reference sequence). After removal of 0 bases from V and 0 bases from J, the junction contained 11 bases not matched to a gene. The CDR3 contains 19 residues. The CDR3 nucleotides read TGTGCCAGCAGCTTGGTTCCGGACAGGGTGGGGTATAGCAATCAGCCCCAGCATTTT. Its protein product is CASSLVPDRVGYSNQPQHF.

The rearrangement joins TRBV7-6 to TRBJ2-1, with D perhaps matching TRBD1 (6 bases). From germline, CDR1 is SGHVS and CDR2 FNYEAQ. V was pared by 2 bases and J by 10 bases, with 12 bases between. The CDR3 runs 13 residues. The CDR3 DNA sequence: TGTGCCAGCAGCTTATTTAATCAGGGGGAGCAGTTCTTC. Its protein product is CASSLFNQGEQFF.

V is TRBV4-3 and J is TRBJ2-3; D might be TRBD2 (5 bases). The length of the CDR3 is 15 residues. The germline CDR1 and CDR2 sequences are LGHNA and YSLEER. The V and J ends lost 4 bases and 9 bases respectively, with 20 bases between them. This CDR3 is CASSRGGPQEETQYF. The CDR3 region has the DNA TGCGCCAGCAGCCGAGGCGGGCCCCAGGAAGAGACGCAGTATTTT.

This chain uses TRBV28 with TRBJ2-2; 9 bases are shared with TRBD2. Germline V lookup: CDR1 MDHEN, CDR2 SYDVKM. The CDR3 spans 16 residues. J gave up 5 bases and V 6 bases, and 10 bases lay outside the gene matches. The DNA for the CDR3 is TGTGCCAGCAGGGGTCCAGCGGGAGGTGGGACCGGGGAGCTGTTTTTT. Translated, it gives CASRGPAGGGTGELFF.

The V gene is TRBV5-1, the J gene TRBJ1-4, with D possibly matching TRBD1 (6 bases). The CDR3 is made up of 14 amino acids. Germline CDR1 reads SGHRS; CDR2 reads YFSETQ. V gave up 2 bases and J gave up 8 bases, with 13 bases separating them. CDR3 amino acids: CASSFWGPGEKLFF. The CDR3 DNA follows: TGCGCCAGCAGCTTCTGGGGGCCCGGAGAAAAACTGTTTTTT.

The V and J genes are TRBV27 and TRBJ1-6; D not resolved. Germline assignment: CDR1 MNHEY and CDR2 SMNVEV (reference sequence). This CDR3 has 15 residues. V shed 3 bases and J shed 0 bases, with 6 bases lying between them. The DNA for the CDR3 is TGTGCCAGCAGTTTCGGGAGCTCCTATAATTCACCCCTCCACTTT. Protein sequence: CASSFGSSYNSPLHF.